This T cell receptor (beta chain) derives from a study of T cell repertoires in cytomegalovirus infection. On the study more broadly: Public TCR beta signatures provided an indication of both CMV infection and a matching HLA type. Notes on the study in general: HLA-C-restricted TCR beta clonotypes specific for CMV led the ex vivo response. Carriers of CMV and the relevant HLA type were discriminated by public TCR beta frequency.

Germline V gene data show CDR1 as LNHDA and CDR2 as SQIVND (reference sequence). The V gene end was trimmed by 8 bases and the J gene end by 6 bases; junction bases not matched to a gene: 10. The CDR3 contains 15 residues. TCRdb re-analysed the reads in MiXCR, keeping a single row per CDR3 protein. The sample lists roughly 760,000 distinct CDR3 sequences; roughly a third were seen once. With respect to this clonotype: Its specificity is not known.

The TCR sequence derives from a human donor in good health (CMV status not recorded). Some clones in this sample may be carry-over from other donors' samples. The V gene is TRBV19, the J gene TRBJ2-1, with 10 bases that match TRBD2. Sample: PBMCs. This CDR3 reads CASRPGAGGSNEQFF. The DNA for the CDR3 is TGTGCCAGTCGCCCTGGAGCGGGAGGGTCCAATGAGCAGTTCTTC.